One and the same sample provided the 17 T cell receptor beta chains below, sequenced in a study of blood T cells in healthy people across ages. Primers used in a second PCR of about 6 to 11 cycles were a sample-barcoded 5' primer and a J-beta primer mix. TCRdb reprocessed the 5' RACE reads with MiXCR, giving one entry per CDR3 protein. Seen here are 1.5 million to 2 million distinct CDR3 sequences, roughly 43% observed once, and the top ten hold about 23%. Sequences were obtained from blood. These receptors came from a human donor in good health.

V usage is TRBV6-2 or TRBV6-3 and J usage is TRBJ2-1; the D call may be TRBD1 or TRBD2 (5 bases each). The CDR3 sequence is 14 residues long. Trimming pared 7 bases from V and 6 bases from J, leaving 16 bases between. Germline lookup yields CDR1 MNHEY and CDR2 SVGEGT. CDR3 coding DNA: TGTGCCAGCACCCTCCTTTGGGACCCCAATGAGCAGTTCTTC. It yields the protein CASTLLWDPNEQFF.

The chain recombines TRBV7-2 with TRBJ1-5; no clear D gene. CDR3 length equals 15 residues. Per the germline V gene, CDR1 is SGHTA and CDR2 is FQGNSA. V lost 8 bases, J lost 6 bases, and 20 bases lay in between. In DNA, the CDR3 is TGTGCCAGCGGTTACACGACGGGGTCAGGTCAGCCCCAGCATTTT. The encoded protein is CASGYTTGSGQPQHF.

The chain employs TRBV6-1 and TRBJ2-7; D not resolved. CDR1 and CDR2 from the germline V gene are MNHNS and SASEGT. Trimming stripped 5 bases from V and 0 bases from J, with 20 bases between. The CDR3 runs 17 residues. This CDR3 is CASSSAPPIHFSYEQYF. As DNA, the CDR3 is TGTGCCAGCAGTAGCGCCCCTCCGATTCACTTCTCCTACGAGCAGTACTTC.

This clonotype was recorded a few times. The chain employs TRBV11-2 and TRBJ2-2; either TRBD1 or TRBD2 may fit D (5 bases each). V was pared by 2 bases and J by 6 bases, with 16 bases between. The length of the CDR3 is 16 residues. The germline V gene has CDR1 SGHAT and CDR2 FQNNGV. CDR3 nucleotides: TGTGCCAGCAGCTTAACGGGGACCCGTTGGGCCGGGGAGCTGTTTTTT. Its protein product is CASSLTGTRWAGELFF.

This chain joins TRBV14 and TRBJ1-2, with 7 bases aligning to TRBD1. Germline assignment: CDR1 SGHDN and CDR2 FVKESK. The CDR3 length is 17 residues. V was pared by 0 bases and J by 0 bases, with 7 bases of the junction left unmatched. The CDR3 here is CASSQEGNRGTNYGYTF. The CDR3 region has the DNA TGTGCCAGCAGCCAAGAAGGCAACAGGGGCACTAACTATGGCTACACCTTC.

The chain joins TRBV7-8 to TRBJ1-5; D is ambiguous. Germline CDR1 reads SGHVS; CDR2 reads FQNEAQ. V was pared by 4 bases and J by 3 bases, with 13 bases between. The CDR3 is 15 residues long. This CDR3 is CASSSGDTYNQPQHF. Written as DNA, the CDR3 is TGTGCCAGCAGCTCCGGAGACACCTACAATCAGCCCCAGCATTTT.

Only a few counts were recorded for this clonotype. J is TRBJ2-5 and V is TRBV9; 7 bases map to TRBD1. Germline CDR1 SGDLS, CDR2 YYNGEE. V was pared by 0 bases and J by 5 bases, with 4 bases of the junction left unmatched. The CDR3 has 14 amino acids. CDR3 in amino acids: CASSVEGAQETQYF. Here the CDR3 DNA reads TGTGCCAGCAGCGTAGAGGGGGCTCAGGAGACCCAGTACTTC.

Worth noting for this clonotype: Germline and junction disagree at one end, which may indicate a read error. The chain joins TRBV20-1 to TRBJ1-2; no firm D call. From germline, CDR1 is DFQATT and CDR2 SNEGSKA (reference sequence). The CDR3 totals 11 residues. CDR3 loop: CSARGPDGCTF. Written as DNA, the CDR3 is TGCAGTGCTAGAGGGCCGGATGGCTGCACCTTC.

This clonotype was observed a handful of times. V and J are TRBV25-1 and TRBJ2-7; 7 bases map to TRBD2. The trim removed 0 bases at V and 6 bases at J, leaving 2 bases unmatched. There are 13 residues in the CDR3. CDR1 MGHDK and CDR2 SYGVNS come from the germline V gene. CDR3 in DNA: TGTGCCAGCAGTGAATATGGGGGGGGCGAGCAGTACTTC. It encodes CASSEYGGGEQYF.

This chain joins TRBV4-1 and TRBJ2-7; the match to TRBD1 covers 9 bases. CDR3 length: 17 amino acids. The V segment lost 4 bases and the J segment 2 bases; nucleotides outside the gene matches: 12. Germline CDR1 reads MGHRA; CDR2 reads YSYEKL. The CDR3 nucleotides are TGCGCCAGCAGCCCAGGGGGAGGGACAGGGCGGACCTACGAGCAGTACTTC. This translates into CASSPGGGTGRTYEQYF.

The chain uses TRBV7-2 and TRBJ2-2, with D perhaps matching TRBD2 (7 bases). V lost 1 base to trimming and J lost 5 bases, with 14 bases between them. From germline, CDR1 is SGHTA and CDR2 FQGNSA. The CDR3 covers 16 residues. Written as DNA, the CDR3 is TGTGCCAGCAGCTTAGTTGGGGGGGCCTCTACCGGGGAGCTGTTTTTT. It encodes CASSLVGGASTGELFF.

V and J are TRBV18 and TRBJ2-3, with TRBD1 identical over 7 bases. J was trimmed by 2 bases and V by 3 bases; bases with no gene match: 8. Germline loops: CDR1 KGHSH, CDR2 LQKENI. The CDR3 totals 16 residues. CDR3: CASSPTGPPFTDTQYF. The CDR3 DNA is TGTGCCAGCTCACCGACAGGGCCCCCATTCACAGATACGCAGTATTTT.

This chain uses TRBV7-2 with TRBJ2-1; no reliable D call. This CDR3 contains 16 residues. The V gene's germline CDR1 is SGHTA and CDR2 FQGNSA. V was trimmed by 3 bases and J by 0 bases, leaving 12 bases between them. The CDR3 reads CASSFSLVSSYNEQFF. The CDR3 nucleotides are TGTGCCAGCAGCTTTAGTTTGGTGAGCTCCTACAATGAGCAGTTCTTC.

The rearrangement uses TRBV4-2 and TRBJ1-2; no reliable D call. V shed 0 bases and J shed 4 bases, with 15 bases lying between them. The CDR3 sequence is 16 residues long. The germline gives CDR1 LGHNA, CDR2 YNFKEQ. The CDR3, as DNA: TGTGCCAGCAGCCAAGATGAGGCGAAGGTCATCTATGGCTACACCTTC. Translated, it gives CASSQDEAKVIYGYTF.

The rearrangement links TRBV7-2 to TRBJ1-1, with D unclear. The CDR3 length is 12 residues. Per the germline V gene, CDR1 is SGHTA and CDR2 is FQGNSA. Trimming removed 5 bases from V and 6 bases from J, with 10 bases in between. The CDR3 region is CASSKTGAEAFF. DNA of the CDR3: TGTGCCAGCAGCAAGACCGGGGCTGAAGCTTTCTTT.

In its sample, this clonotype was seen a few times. The CDR3 loop reads CASSFGRTSEQYF. The CDR3 DNA reads TGTGCCAGCAGCTTCGGTAGGACTTCCGAGCAGTACTTC. The V call is TRBV11-3, the J call TRBJ2-7; a possible D gene is TRBD2 (5 bases). The ends were cut back, 3 bases at V and 6 bases at J, with 12 bases in the middle. The CDR3 is 13 amino acids. CDR1 and CDR2 from the germline V gene are SGHNT and YENEEA.

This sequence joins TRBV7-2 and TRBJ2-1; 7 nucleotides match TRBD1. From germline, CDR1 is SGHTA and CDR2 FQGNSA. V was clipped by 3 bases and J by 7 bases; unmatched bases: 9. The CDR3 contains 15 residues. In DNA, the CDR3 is TGTGCCAGCAGCTTTGACAGGGCTCAGACAAATGAGCAGTTCTTC. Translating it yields CASSFDRAQTNEQFF.